This T cell receptor beta chain emerged from a study of ipilimumab plus nivolumab after autologous stem cell transplantation (dated by TCRdb to the early 2020s). With regard to the full study: A median of roughly five ipilimumab doses and under ten nivolumab doses was received by trial patients. Patients in the trial were undergoing autologous transplant and had high-risk diffuse large B cell lymphoma, mature T cell lymphoma, or multiple myeloma. The myeloma cohort included high-risk transplant-naive patients and patients relapsing within 3 years of a first autologous transplant. The intent-to-treat population of the trial consisted of some 40 patients. General study outcomes and caveats: The authors stated that profiles of the T cell receptor repertoire, regulatory T cell phenotype and gut microbiota provided a biologic rationale for studying this approach further. The authors concluded that combined checkpoint inhibition appeared tolerable when used as consolidation after transplant.

Checkpoint therapy began 14 to 28 days after autologous transplant, with ipilimumab given at 1 mg/kg intravenously on day 1 of selected weeks. The nivolumab dose was 3 mg/kg intravenously, delivered on day 1 of weeks 1, 4, 7, 10, and every two weeks through week 26. This was a Phase Ib clinical trial that tested ipilimumab plus nivolumab, given as combined checkpoint inhibition, for consolidation following autologous stem cell transplantation. This clone was counted between two and nine times. This clone's antigen is unknown. No base qualities exist here, and no much larger clone lies one base off it. The method was the immunoSEQ multiplex PCR assay. Imported from immuneACCESS, the table was reduced by TCRdb to in-frame sequences with V and J called. These copies leave out some clones; in studies compared against another copy, an unresolved V gene accounts for under half, and the cause of the remainder is not known. Present in this sample are approximately 5,300 clones, around 71% of which were seen just once. Of the sample, approximately 28% is held by the ten largest clones.

Measured from the cysteine to the phenylalanine, the CDR3 is 15 residues long. Kept here is only the CDR3 DNA, which spans 45 bases and is read in frame from base 1. The germline V gene provides CDR1 LGHNA and CDR2 YSLEER. The germline V and J ends show losses of 4 bases and 5 bases respectively, and no gene match explains 4 bases of the junction. The sequencing used PBMCs, collected in a trial of ipilimumab plus nivolumab as post-transplant consolidation. The receptor's source is a male donor with multiple myeloma. The receptor chain draws on TRBV4-3 and TRBJ2-1, with 11 bases in between that match TRBD2. CDR3 sequence: CASSPGLADNNEQFF. In nucleotide form, the sequence is TGCGCCAGCAGCCCGGGACTAGCGGATAACAATGAGCAGTTCTTC.